This T cell receptor (beta chain) was profiled in a study of blood T cell repertoires in COVID-19. Background on the study: From the United States, Italy and Spain came samples of acute and convalescent COVID-19. The cDNA or gDNA used as material had been derived from T cells, B-cell-depleted T cells, or PBMCs.

Cohort assignment relied on participant-reported clinical history. Original methodology: Reference gene primer amplification gave nucleated cell count estimates. Data came from immunoSEQ multiplex PCR; TCRdb stores just in-frame clones and leaves some out. V, J and clone size are taken as reported in that table, and D and trimming were inferred from the DNA itself. The sample comprises 200,000 to 250,000 clones, roughly four fifths of which are singletons, and roughly 1.8% rests with the top ten. The CDR3 totals 15 residues. The ends lost 3 bases at V and 7 bases at J; junction bases unmatched: 9. The V gene's germline CDR1 is SGHRS and CDR2 YFSETQ.

The chain employs TRBV5-1 and TRBJ2-1; 8 bases agree with TRBD1. The clonotype originates from a man in his fifties or sixties who had recovered from COVID-19. The sequencing sample was made of PBMCs or T cells enriched from blood (not recorded which). The CDR3 is CASSSGTGDLNEQFF. CDR3 DNA: TGCGCCAGCAGCTCCGGGACAGGAGATCTAAATGAGCAGTTCTTC.